This is a list of T cell receptor beta chains from one sample in a study of blood T cell repertoires in COVID-19. Clones were read by immunoSEQ multiplex PCR, and TCRdb kept only the in-frame ones, dropping some. The sample has approximately 220,000 clones; approximately 90% are singletons. Sequenced input: PBMCs or T cells enriched from blood (not recorded which). All receptors derive from a woman aged 30 to 39 with acute COVID-19. CDR3s include the opening cysteine and the closing phenylalanine or tryptophan. The D gene is left open where the match is weak.

v_gene,d_gene,j_gene,CDR3aa
TRBV19,NA,TRBJ1-5,CASSAAGEWNQPQHF
TRBV4-3,NA,TRBJ2-7,CASSQETRPSYEQYF
TRBV5-4,TRBD1,TRBJ2-7,CASSLDRGDEQYF
TRBV5-4,NA,TRBJ1-4,CASSLGQTNEKLFF
TRBV19,NA,TRBJ2-5,CASRTTGAGETQYF
TRBV6-5,NA,TRBJ1-2,CASIGEGGYTF
TRBV7-9,TRBD1,TRBJ1-4,CASIAQGQGAPNEKLFF
TRBV11-2,TRBD2,TRBJ2-1,CASSLDPVGGAGNEQFF
TRBV5-1,TRBD1,TRBJ2-7,CASSPGQGGSSEQYF
TRBV6-2/TRBV6-3,TRBD1,TRBJ2-2,CASSYPPDRGGFGELFF
TRBV19,TRBD1,TRBJ2-7,CASGKTGESYEQYF
TRBV5-1,TRBD2,TRBJ2-3,CASSVRASGGASTDTQYF
TRBV5-1,TRBD2,TRBJ2-3,CASSAQRGARTDTQYF
TRBV2,TRBD2,TRBJ2-1,CASSGTSGGGSYNEQFF
TRBV7-6,TRBD1,TRBJ1-4,CASSSWTGNEKLFF
TRBV4-1,TRBD2,TRBJ2-5,CASSQGGLAGFQETQYF
TRBV28,TRBD1,TRBJ1-1,CASSLSLTGENTEAFF
TRBV7-9,NA,TRBJ1-4,CASSSFDREKLFF
TRBV4-1,NA,TRBJ1-5,CASSQDPRGGLGPQHF
TRBV5-1,TRBD1,TRBJ2-7,CASSYDREEQYF
TRBV3-1/TRBV3-2,TRBD1,TRBJ1-6,CASSQTGAQRNSPLHF
TRBV5-1,NA,TRBJ2-1,CASNVGKGVRDEQFF
TRBV4-1,NA,TRBJ1-1,CASSQVAGNDDTEAFF
TRBV27,TRBD2,TRBJ2-1,CASNLSGGLAYNEQFF
TRBV21-1,NA,TRBJ1-1,CASSRLGTGNTEAFF
TRBV7-8,TRBD1,TRBJ2-7,CASSSGTDYEQYF
TRBV7-2,NA,TRBJ1-5,CASSLSPGSNQPQHF
TRBV4-1,TRBD2,TRBJ2-7,CASSQESYGGAYEQYF
TRBV4-2,NA,TRBJ1-3,CASSQGGGNTIYF
TRBV6-5,NA,TRBJ2-7,CASSTNAEPYEQYF
TRBV18,NA,TRBJ1-5,CASSVGFQDQPQHF
TRBV5-4,TRBD2,TRBJ2-7,CASSSGLAGEQYF
TRBV18,TRBD1,TRBJ2-7,CASSPGQANSYEQYF
TRBV7-2,TRBD1,TRBJ1-2,CASSLETGGSYGYTF
TRBV12-5,NA,TRBJ2-1,CASGLVTRRPFYNEQFF
TRBV9,TRBD2,TRBJ2-1,CASSVVGGSSYNEQFF
TRBV6-1,TRBD2,TRBJ2-7,CASSEGLANREQYF
TRBV7-8,NA,TRBJ1-6,CASRRTSSYNSPLHF
TRBV6-5,TRBD1,TRBJ1-6,CASSPGTGYNSPLHF
TRBV10-3,TRBD2,TRBJ2-1,CAVGLAGGFSYNEQFF
TRBV3-1/TRBV3-2,NA,TRBJ1-1,CASSQPYLNTEAFF
TRBV7-2,TRBD1,TRBJ2-4,CASSLGKGAQAKNIQYF
TRBV14,TRBD1,TRBJ1-2,CASSTPGQGVRGYTF
TRBV19,NA,TRBJ1-6,CASSGTGGGSPLHF
TRBV27,NA,TRBJ2-6,CASSLRGWVAGANVLTF
TRBV3-1/TRBV3-2,NA,TRBJ1-3,CASSQERTSGNTIYF
TRBV5-1,NA,TRBJ1-1,CASSLAKESMNTEAFF
TRBV2,TRBD2,TRBJ2-3,CASSPRGSGGDTQYF
TRBV7-8,TRBD1,TRBJ1-4,CASSVTGSNEKLFF
TRBV12-3/TRBV12-4,NA,TRBJ2-7,CASSLRVGEQYF
TRBV6-5,TRBD1,TRBJ1-2,CASSYSRTGGGYGYTF
TRBV4-3,TRBD2,TRBJ2-5,CASSQEVIHSGVGETQYF
TRBV4-1,NA,TRBJ1-1,CASSQVGLKNTEAFF
TRBV4-2,NA,TRBJ2-3,CASSPWDSSTDTQYF
TRBV7-9,TRBD1,TRBJ2-7,CASSPPWDSSYEQYF
TRBV10-2,NA,TRBJ1-5,CASRKGDGHQPQHF